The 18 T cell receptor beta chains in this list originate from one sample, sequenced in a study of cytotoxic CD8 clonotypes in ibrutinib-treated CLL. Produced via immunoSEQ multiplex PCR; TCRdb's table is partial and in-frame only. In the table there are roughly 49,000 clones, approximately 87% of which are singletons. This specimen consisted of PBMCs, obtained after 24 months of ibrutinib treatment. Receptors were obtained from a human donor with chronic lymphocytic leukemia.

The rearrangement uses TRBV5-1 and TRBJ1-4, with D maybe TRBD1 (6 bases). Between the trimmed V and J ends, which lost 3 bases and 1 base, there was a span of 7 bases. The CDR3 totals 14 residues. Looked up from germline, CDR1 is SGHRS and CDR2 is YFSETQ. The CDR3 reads CASSSGQTNEKLFF. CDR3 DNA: TGCGCCAGCAGCTCGGGACAAACTAATGAAAAACTGTTTTTT.

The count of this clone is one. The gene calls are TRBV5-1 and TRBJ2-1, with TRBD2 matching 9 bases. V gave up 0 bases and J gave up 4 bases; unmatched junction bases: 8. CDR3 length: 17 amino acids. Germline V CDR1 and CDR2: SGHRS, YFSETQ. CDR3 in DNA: TGCGCCAGCAGCTTGGGGTTAGCGGGAGATGGGTACAATGAGCAGTTCTTC. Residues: CASSLGLAGDGYNEQFF.

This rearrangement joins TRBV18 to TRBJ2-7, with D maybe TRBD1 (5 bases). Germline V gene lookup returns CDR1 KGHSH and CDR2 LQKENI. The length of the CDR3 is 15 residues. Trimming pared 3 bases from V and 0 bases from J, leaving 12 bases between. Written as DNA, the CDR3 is TGTGCCAGCTCACCCCAGGGTAGAGGCTCCTACGAGCAGTACTTC. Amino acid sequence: CASSPQGRGSYEQYF.

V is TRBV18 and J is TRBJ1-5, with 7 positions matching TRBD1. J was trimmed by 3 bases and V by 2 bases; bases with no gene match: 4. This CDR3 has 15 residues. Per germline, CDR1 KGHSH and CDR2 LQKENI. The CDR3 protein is CASSPATGHNQPQHF. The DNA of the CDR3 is TGTGCCAGCTCACCAGCGACAGGGCACAATCAGCCCCAGCATTTT.

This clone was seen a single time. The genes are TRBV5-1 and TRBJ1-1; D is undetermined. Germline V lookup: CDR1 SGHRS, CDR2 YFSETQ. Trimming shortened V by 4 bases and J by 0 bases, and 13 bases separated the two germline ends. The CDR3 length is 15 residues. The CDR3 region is CASSVDGQMNTEAFF. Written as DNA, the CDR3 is TGCGCCAGCAGCGTCGACGGGCAGATGAACACTGAAGCTTTCTTT.

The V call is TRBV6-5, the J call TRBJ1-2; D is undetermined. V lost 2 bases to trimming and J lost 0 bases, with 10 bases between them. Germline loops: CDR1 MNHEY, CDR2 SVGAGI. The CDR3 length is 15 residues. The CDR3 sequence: CASSYSRNTNYGYTF. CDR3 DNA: TGTGCCAGCAGTTACAGCAGGAACACTAACTATGGCTACACCTTC.

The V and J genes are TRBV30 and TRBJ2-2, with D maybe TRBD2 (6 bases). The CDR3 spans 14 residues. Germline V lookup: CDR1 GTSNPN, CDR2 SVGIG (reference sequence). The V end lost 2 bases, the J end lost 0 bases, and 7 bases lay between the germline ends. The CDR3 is CAWSQRANTGELFF. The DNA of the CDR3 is TGTGCCTGGAGTCAGCGGGCGAACACCGGGGAGCTGTTTTTT.

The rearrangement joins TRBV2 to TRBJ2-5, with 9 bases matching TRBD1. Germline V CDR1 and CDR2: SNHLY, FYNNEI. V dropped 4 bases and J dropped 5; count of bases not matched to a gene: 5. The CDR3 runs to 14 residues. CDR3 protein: CASSVNRGPETQYF. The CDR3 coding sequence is TGTGCCAGCAGTGTAAACAGGGGGCCGGAGACCCAGTACTTC.

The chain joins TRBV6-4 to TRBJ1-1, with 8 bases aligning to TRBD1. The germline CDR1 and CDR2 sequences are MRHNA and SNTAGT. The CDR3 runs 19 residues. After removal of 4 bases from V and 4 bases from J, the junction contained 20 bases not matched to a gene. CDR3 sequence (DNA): TGTGCCAGCAGTGGGGAATTTGGACAGGGCTACCTTATGGGCACTGAAGCTTTCTTT. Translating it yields CASSGEFGQGYLMGTEAFF.

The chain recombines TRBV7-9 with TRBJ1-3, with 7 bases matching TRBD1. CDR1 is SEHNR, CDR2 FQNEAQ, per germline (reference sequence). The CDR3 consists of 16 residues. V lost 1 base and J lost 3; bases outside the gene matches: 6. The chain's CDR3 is CASSLEVTGSGNTIYF. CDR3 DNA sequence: TGTGCCAGCAGCTTAGAAGTGACAGGGAGTGGAAACACCATATATTTT.

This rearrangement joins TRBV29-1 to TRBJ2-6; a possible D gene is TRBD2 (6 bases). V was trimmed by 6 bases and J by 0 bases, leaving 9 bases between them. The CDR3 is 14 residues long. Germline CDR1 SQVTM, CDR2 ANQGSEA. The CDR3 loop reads CSVGGGSGANVLTF. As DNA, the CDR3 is TGCAGCGTGGGAGGCGGCTCTGGGGCCAACGTCCTGACTTTC.

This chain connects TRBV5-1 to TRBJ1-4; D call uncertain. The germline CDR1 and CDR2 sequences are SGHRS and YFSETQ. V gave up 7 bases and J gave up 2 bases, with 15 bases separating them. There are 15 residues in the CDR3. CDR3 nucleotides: TGCGCCAGCGTCCCCGGGGTGTTTACTAATGAAAAACTGTTTTTT. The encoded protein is CASVPGVFTNEKLFF.

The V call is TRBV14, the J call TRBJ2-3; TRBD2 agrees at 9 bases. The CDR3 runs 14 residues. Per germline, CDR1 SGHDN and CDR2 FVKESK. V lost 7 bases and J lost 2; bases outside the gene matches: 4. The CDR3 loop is CASTRTSDTDTQYF. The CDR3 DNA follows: TGTGCCAGCACCCGGACTAGCGACACAGATACGCAGTATTTT.

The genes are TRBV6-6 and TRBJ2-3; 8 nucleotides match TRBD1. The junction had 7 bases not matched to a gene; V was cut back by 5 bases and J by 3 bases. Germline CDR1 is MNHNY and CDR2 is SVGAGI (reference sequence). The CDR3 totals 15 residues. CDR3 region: CASSQTGVGTDTQYF. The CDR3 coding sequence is TGTGCCAGCAGTCAGACAGGGGTTGGAACAGATACGCAGTATTTT.

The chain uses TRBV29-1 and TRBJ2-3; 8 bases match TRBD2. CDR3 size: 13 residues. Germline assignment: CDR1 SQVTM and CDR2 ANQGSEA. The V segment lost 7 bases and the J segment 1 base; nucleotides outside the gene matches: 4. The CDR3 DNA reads TGCAGCGGCGATAGCGGGGGCACAGATACGCAGTATTTT. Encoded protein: CSGDSGGTDTQYF.

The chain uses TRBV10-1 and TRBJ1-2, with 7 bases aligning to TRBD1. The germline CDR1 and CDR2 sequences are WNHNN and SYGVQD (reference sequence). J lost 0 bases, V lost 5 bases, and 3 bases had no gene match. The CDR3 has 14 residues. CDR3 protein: CASSPGQANYGYTF. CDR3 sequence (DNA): TGCGCCAGCAGTCCTGGACAGGCTAACTATGGCTACACCTTC.

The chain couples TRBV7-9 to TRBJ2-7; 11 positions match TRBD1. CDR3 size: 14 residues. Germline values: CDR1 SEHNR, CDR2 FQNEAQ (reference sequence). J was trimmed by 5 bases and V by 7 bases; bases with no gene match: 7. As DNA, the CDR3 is TGTGCCAGCAACACAGGACAGGGGGCTAACGAGCAGTACTTC. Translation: CASNTGQGANEQYF.

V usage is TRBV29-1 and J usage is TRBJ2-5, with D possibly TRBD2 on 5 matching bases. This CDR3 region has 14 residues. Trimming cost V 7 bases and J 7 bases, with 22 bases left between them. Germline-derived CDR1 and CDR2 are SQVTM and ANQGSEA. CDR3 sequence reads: CSAPSRGGGGTQYF. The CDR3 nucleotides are TGCAGCGCCCCCAGCCGAGGCGGCGGAGGGACCCAGTACTTC.